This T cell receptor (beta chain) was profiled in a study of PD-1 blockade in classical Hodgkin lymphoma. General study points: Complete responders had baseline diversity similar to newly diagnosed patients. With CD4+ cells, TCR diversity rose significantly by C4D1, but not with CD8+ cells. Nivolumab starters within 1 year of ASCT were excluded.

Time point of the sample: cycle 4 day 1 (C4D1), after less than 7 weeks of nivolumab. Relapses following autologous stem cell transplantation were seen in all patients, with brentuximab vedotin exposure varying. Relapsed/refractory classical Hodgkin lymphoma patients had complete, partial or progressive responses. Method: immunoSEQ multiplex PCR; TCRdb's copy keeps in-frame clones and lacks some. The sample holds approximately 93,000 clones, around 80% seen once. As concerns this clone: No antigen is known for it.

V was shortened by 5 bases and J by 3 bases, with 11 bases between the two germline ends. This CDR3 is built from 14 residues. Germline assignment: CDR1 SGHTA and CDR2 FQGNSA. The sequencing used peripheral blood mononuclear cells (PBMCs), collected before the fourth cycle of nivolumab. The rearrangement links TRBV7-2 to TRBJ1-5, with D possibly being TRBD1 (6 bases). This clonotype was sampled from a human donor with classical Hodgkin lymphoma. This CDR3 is CASSRGGTNQPQHF. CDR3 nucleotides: TGTGCCAGCAGCCGAGGGGGGACCAATCAGCCCCAGCATTTT. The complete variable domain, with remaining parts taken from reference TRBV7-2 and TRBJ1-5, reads GAGVSQSPSNKVTEKGKDVELRCDPISGHTALYWYRQSLGQGLEFLIYFQGNSAPDKSGLPSDRFSAERTGGSVSTLTIQRTQQEDSAVYLCASSRGGTNQPQHFGDGTRLSIL.